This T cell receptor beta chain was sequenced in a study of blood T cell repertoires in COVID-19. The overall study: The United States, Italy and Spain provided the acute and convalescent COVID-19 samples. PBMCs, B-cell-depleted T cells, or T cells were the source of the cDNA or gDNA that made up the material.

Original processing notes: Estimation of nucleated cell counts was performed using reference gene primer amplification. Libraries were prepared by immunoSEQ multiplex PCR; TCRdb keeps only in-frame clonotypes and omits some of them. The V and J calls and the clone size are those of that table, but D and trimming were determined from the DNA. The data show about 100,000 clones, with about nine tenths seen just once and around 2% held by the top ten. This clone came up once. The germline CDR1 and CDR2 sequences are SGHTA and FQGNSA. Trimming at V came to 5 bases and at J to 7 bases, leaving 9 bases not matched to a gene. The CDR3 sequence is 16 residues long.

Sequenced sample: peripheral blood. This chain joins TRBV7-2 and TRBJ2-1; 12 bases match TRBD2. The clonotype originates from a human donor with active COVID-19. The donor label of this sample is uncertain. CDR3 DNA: TGTGCCAGCAGCATCGCTAGCGGGGGGGCCAAAAATGAGCAGTTCTTC. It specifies CASSIASGGAKNEQFF.